These 12 T cell receptor beta chains were sequenced from one sample in a study of CXCR3-negative and CXCR3-positive naive CD8 T cells. Study findings and constraints: CXCR3-positive naive cells had TRB CDR3s that were more hydrophobic than CXCR3-negative naive cells had.

Antigen specificity for these receptors is unknown. Through 5' RACE with UMI labels, the TRB cDNA libraries were prepared. TCRdb reprocessed the 5' RACE reads and stores each CDR3 protein as one record, lacking DNA. This sample's clone table lists 55,000 to 65,000 distinct CDR3 sequences. Sequencing was done on a sample of naive CXCR3+ CD8+ T cells from blood. Subset in this sample: CD45RO-CCR7+CD27+CD95- naive CD8+ T cells expressing CXCR3 (TNR3+). The origin of the receptors is a human donor in good health. Some clones in this sample may be carry-over from other donors' samples.

The V call is TRBV12-3 or TRBV12-4, the J call TRBJ2-7; TCRdb's D gene call, TRBD1, goes unchecked for lack of DNA. This CDR3 has 12 amino acids. The CDR3 is CASTKTGIEQYF.

The rearrangement uses TRBV29-1 and TRBJ1-2; TCRdb gives TRBD1 as the D gene, but with no DNA this cannot be confirmed. CDR3 length: 12 residues. From germline, CDR1 is SQVTM and CDR2 ANQGSEA. The CDR3 sequence: CSVVGQLYGYTF.

V is TRBV6-5 and J is TRBJ1-1. The CDR3 contains 15 residues. The germline V gene has CDR1 MNHEY and CDR2 SVGAGI. CDR3 residues: CASSYLGNSNTEAFF.

V and J are TRBV7-9 and TRBJ1-1; as DNA is missing, the TRBD1 call by TCRdb cannot be tested. The CDR3 is 14 amino acids. Looked up from germline, CDR1 is SEHNR and CDR2 is FQNEAQ (reference sequence). CDR3 sequence reads: CASSPPRGGTEAFF.

Here the CDR3 reads CASRDSIGQEETQYF. V is TRBV2 and J is TRBJ2-5; TCRdb picks TRBD1, but there is no DNA to check that call. This CDR3 has 15 amino acids. The V gene's germline CDR1 is SNHLY and CDR2 FYNNEI.

Considering frequency, this clonotype is medium-sized. The rearrangement uses TRBV6-2 or TRBV6-3 and TRBJ2-7; the TCRdb call, TRBD2, lacks DNA for checking. This CDR3 contains 12 residues. Germline values: CDR1 MNHEY, CDR2 SVGEGT. This CDR3 is CASRLAGDEQYF.

This chain connects TRBV27 to TRBJ1-2. This CDR3 is 14 amino acids long. The germline CDR1 and CDR2 sequences are MNHEY and SMNVEV (reference sequence). CDR3 sequence: CASSLSPSSYGYTF.

This clonotype is medium-sized by frequency. The chain joins TRBV29-1 to TRBJ2-7. The CDR3 sequence is 15 residues long. CDR1 and CDR2 from the germline V gene are SQVTM and ANQGSEA. This CDR3 reads CSVEDPDRTAYEQYF.

This rearrangement joins TRBV12-3 or TRBV12-4 to TRBJ1-1. This CDR3 contains 15 residues. The CDR3 loop is CASSFAGLGNTEAFF.

The J gene is TRBJ2-7, the V gene TRBV7-2; there is no DNA to check the TCRdb D call of TRBD1. The CDR3 covers 16 residues. Germline V lookup: CDR1 SGHTA, CDR2 FQGNSA. The CDR3 reads CASSAWDSRVRDEQYF.

The V and J genes are TRBV4-3 and TRBJ2-6. Germline CDR1 and CDR2: LGHNA and YSLEER. The CDR3 consists of 20 residues. CDR3 residues: CASSQDWDGLTVEGANVLTF.

Here the CDR3 reads CASSFGGNGYTF. The chain is built from TRBV7-2 and TRBJ1-2; TCRdb returns TRBD1, unconfirmable since there is no DNA. The CDR3 runs to 12 residues. Germline assignment: CDR1 SGHTA and CDR2 FQGNSA.